Presented here are 31 T cell receptor beta chains from one specimen sequenced in a study of cytomegalovirus exposure and HLA in healthy donors. Amplification used 60 Vbeta primers and 13 Jbeta primers. The table came from immunoSEQ multiplex PCR; TCRdb's copy has only in-frame clones and leaves some out. Across approximately 37,000 clones, the top ten clones capture roughly 9.6% of the sample. The sequenced sample consisted of PBMCs. These receptors were obtained from a man aged 35 to 55 in good health and CMV-seropositive.

The chain recombines TRBV14 with TRBJ2-5; D is ambiguous. The CDR3 has 11 residues. Trimming removed 5 bases at V and 10 bases at J, with 11 bases between. Germline V gives CDR1 SGHDN, CDR2 FVKESK. CDR3 amino acids: CASSAGRDQYF. The CDR3 DNA reads as TGTGCCAGCAGCGCAGGAAGAGACCAGTACTTC.

V is TRBV4-2 and J is TRBJ2-2; possibly TRBD2 for D (5 bases). With 6 bases removed from V and 1 base from J, the gap between germline ends came to 9 bases. CDR1 and CDR2 (germline): LGHNA, YNFKEQ. The CDR3 consists of 14 residues. The CDR3 loop is CASRGRGNTGELFF. CDR3 DNA sequence: TGTGCCAGCAGAGGTCGGGGGAACACCGGGGAGCTGTTTTTT.

This chain uses TRBV6-5 with TRBJ2-5; D might be TRBD1 (5 bases). Trimming shortened V by 0 bases and J by 11 bases, and 10 bases separated the two germline ends. The CDR3 covers 12 residues. Germline assignment: CDR1 MNHEY and CDR2 SVGAGI. In DNA, the CDR3 is TGTGCCAGCAGTTACTCTGGGGCCGTGCAGTACTTC. Residues: CASSYSGAVQYF.

The chain joins TRBV19 to TRBJ1-5; TRBD1 is a possible D gene (5 bases). V gave up 11 bases and J gave up 1 base, with 12 bases separating them. The germline V gene has CDR1 LNHDA and CDR2 SQIVND (reference sequence). The CDR3 has 13 amino acids. The CDR3 nucleotides are TGTGCCGGAGGGGATTGGAGCAATCAGCCCCAGCATTTT. It specifies CAGGDWSNQPQHF.

The V gene is TRBV25-1, the J gene TRBJ2-1; the match to TRBD2 covers 9 bases. Trimming at V came to 4 bases and at J to 6 bases, leaving 4 bases not matched to a gene. Germline CDR1 MGHDK, CDR2 SYGVNS. The CDR3 length is 14 residues. CDR3 DNA sequence: TGTGCCAGCAGTGTCCCGGGACTAGCCAATGAGCAGTTCTTC. Protein product: CASSVPGLANEQFF.

The rearrangement joins TRBV30 to TRBJ1-2; 8 bases are shared with TRBD1. Trimming took 3 bases from V and 4 from J; bases not matched to a gene: 7. Germline V gene sequence: CDR1 GTSNPN, CDR2 SVGIG (reference sequence). The CDR3 runs to 14 residues. CDR3 sequence: CAWRVRGPGYGYTF. The CDR3, as DNA: TGTGCCTGGAGAGTCAGGGGGCCCGGCTATGGCTACACCTTC.

The chain combines TRBV2 with TRBJ2-1; TRBD2 agrees at 13 bases. V was clipped by 7 bases and J by 7 bases; unmatched bases: 4. This CDR3 contains 14 residues. Germline-derived CDR1 and CDR2 are SNHLY and FYNNEI. DNA for the CDR3: TGTGCCAGCACACTAGCGGGAGGGCGGAATGAGCAGTTCTTC. Translation gives CASTLAGGRNEQFF.

The gene calls are TRBV28 and TRBJ1-1; D gene unclear. There are 15 residues in the CDR3. Germline CDR1 and CDR2: MDHEN and SYDVKM. V was pared by 6 bases and J by 1 base, with 15 bases between. In nucleotides, the CDR3 is TGTGCCAGCAGCCTGCGGTCGGTAGCGAACACTGAAGCTTTCTTT. This gives the protein CASSLRSVANTEAFF.

This chain joins TRBV30 and TRBJ2-1; no definite D call. Trimming removed 3 bases from V and 3 bases from J, with 9 bases in between. CDR1 is GTSNPN, CDR2 SVGIG, per germline (reference sequence). This CDR3 spans 13 amino acids. CDR3 residues: CAWRLPSYNEQFF. The CDR3 nucleotides read TGTGCCTGGAGGCTCCCGAGCTACAATGAGCAGTTCTTC. Complete variable domain (other parts from reference TRBV30 and TRBJ2-1): SQTIHQWPATLVQPVGSPLSLECTVEGTSNPNLYWYRQAAGRGLQLLFYSVGIGQISSEVPQNLSASRPQDRQFILSSKKLLLSDSGFYLCAWRLPSYNEQFFGPGTRLTVL.

CDR3 sequence: CASSIGQNTEAFF. DNA of the CDR3: TGTGCCAGCTCGATAGGACAGAACACTGAAGCTTTCTTT. The chain couples TRBV18 to TRBJ1-1, with D perhaps matching TRBD1 (5 bases). CDR3 size: 13 residues. V was clipped by 6 bases and J by 1 base, with 9 bases between them. Germline V gene sequence: CDR1 KGHSH, CDR2 LQKENI.

CDR3 bases: TGTGCCAGCAGTGACGTAGCCAACTACGAGCAGTACTTC. Protein sequence: CASSDVANYEQYF. The chain combines TRBV2 with TRBJ2-7; D is unclear. The germline V gene has CDR1 SNHLY and CDR2 FYNNEI. V lost 3 bases to trimming and J lost 3 bases, with 9 bases between them. The CDR3 spans 13 residues.

The rearrangement uses TRBV27 and TRBJ1-5; a possible D gene is TRBD1 (5 bases). This CDR3 spans 12 amino acids. Germline V gene lookup returns CDR1 MNHEY and CDR2 SMNVEV (reference sequence). Trimming left V 6 bases short and J 9 bases short, with 12 bases between. The CDR3 here is CASSPGPGPQHF. CDR3 DNA sequence: TGTGCCAGCAGCCCAGGGCCCGGGCCCCAGCATTTT.

This chain joins TRBV7-3 and TRBJ2-1; 10 bases are a match to TRBD2. The germline V gene encodes CDR1 SGHTA and CDR2 FQGTGA. The V and J ends lost 1 base and 5 bases, in that order; junction bases with no gene match: 8. This CDR3 comprises 17 residues. Here the CDR3 DNA reads TGTGCCAGCAGCTTAAGTCTCGGACTAGCGGCGAACAATGAGCAGTTCTTC. Protein sequence: CASSLSLGLAANNEQFF.

V gene TRBV7-2 combines with J gene TRBJ2-7; 11 bases align to TRBD2. Germline V gene lookup returns CDR1 SGHTA and CDR2 FQGNSA. This CDR3 region has 16 residues. V lost 2 bases, J lost 3 bases, and 6 bases stayed unmatched. The DNA for the CDR3 is TGTGCCAGCAGCTTATCGGGCCTAGCGGGAGGCTACGAGCAGTACTTC. Amino acids: CASSLSGLAGGYEQYF.

This chain connects TRBV29-1 to TRBJ2-7; perhaps TRBD2 as D (5 bases). This CDR3 spans 14 amino acids. The germline V gene encodes CDR1 SQVTM and CDR2 ANQGSEA. Trimming cost V 1 base and J 6 bases, with 16 bases left between them. This CDR3 reads CSVEAPGRGREQYF. The DNA for the CDR3 is TGCAGCGTTGAAGCCCCTGGCCGCGGGCGCGAGCAGTACTTC.

The rearrangement uses TRBV2 and TRBJ2-2; 9 bases match TRBD1. CDR3 size: 15 residues. With V trimmed by 4 bases and J by 5 bases, 5 bases remained unmatched. Germline assignment: CDR1 SNHLY and CDR2 FYNNEI. CDR3 protein: CASSVGTGTTGELFF. DNA for the CDR3: TGTGCCAGCAGTGTAGGGACAGGGACGACCGGGGAGCTGTTTTTT.

The chain employs TRBV19 and TRBJ2-7; a weak D match, TRBD1 (6 bases). The CDR3 has 14 residues. V dropped 8 bases and J dropped 1 base, with 15 bases sitting between them. Germline CDR1 is LNHDA and CDR2 is SQIVND (reference sequence). The CDR3 reads CASRKVQGSYEQYF. Written as DNA, the CDR3 is TGTGCCAGTCGAAAAGTACAGGGATCCTACGAGCAGTACTTC.

V gene TRBV7-2 combines with J gene TRBJ2-1; D gene uncertain. CDR1 and CDR2 from the germline V gene are SGHTA and FQGNSA. The CDR3 is 15 amino acids. V was clipped by 5 bases and J by 3 bases, with 14 bases between them. In nucleotides, the CDR3 is TGTGCCAGCAGCCTTAGCCCTTCTTACTACAATGAGCAGTTCTTC. The encoded protein is CASSLSPSYYNEQFF.

This chain uses TRBV6-6 with TRBJ2-7; 9 nucleotides line up with TRBD1. Looked up from germline, CDR1 is MNHNY and CDR2 is SVGAGI (reference sequence). CDR3 length: 12 amino acids. Trimming took 8 bases from V and 5 from J; bases not matched to a gene: 4. The chain's CDR3 is CASAGTGNEQYF. The CDR3 nucleotides are TGTGCCAGCGCCGGGACAGGGAACGAGCAGTACTTC.

The V and J genes are TRBV10-3 and TRBJ2-7; D gene unclear. The germline CDR1 and CDR2 sequences are ENHRY and SYGVKD. V was trimmed by 2 bases and J by 7 bases, leaving 9 bases between them. The CDR3 has 12 amino acids. This CDR3 is CAISEISGEQYF. The CDR3 region has the DNA TGTGCCATCAGTGAGATTTCCGGGGAGCAGTACTTC.

The chain employs TRBV9 and TRBJ1-2; weak D call: TRBD1 (5 bases). Germline V CDR1 and CDR2: SGDLS, YYNGEE. V was shortened by 1 base and J by 8 bases, with 15 bases between the two germline ends. The CDR3 is made up of 14 amino acids. The CDR3 bases are TGTGCCAGCAGCGTACCGGGGGGTCTACGGGGCTACACCTTC. As protein: CASSVPGGLRGYTF. Together with reference TRBV9 and TRBJ1-2, the CDR3 gives the full variable domain: DSGVTQTPKHLITATGQRVTLRCSPRSGDLSVYWYQQSLDQGLQFLIQYYNGEERAKGNILERFSAQQFPDLHSELNLSSLELGDSALYFCASSVPGGLRGYTFGSGTRLTVV.

Here the CDR3 DNA reads TGTGCCAGCAGCTTAGTCACCACTAGAGGAGGCGGGGAGCTGTTTTTT. Translating gives CASSLVTTRGGGELFF. This chain uses TRBV11-2 with TRBJ2-2; D is perhaps TRBD2 (5 bases). V lost 1 base and J 7 bases, leaving 16 bases between the germline ends. This CDR3 has 16 residues. Germline CDR1 and CDR2: SGHAT and FQNNGV. The variable domain in full, completed from reference TRBV11-2 and TRBJ2-2, reads EAGVAQSPRYKIIEKRQSVAFWCNPISGHATLYWYQQILGQGPKLLIQFQNNGVVDDSQLPKDRFSAERLKGVDSTLKIQPAKLEDSAVYLCASSLVTTRGGGELFFGEGSRLTVL.

This rearrangement joins TRBV4-3 to TRBJ2-1, with TRBD2 matching over 7 bases. The CDR3 runs to 16 residues. The germline gives CDR1 LGHNA, CDR2 YSLEER. J gave up 5 bases and V 0 bases, and 7 bases lay outside the gene matches. CDR3 sequence: CASSQELAGAHNEQFF. In DNA form, the CDR3 reads TGCGCCAGCAGCCAAGAATTGGCGGGAGCCCACAATGAGCAGTTCTTC.

The CDR3 region has the DNA TGCGCCAGCAGCTTTGACTACACAGATACGCAGTATTTT. It is translated as CASSFDYTDTQYF. The chain links TRBV5-1 to TRBJ2-3; D is perhaps TRBD2 (5 bases). CDR1 is SGHRS, CDR2 YFSETQ, per germline. There are 13 residues in the CDR3. The V and J ends lost 2 bases and 2 bases respectively, with 6 bases between them.

V gene TRBV6-5 combines with J gene TRBJ1-1; 8 positions agree with TRBD1. CDR1 is MNHEY, CDR2 SVGAGI, per germline. The CDR3 totals 14 residues. The J segment lost 8 bases and the V segment lost 0 bases, leaving 5 bases of the junction unmatched. The CDR3 coding sequence is TGTGCCAGCAGTTACTCGATTGGACAGGGCGAAGCTTTCTTT. This encodes CASSYSIGQGEAFF.

The chain uses TRBV5-1 and TRBJ2-4, with 12 bases lining up with TRBD2. The CDR3 length is 19 residues. Per germline, CDR1 SGHRS and CDR2 YFSETQ. Unmatched junction bases numbered 7, after V lost 0 bases and J lost 0 bases. For the CDR3, the DNA is TGCGCCAGCAGCTTGGGACTAGCGGGAGCAAAGCTAGCCAAAAACATTCAGTACTTC. Translating gives CASSLGLAGAKLAKNIQYF. Drawing the rest from reference TRBV5-1 and TRBJ2-4, the complete variable domain is KAGVTQTPRYLIKTRGQQVTLSCSPISGHRSVSWYQQTPGQGLQFLFEYFSETQRNKGNFPGRFSGRQFSNSRSEMNVSTLELGDSALYLCASSLGLAGAKLAKNIQYFGAGTRLSVL.

This sequence joins TRBV9 and TRBJ1-1; TRBD1 matches 11 bases. With 3 bases clipped from V and 6 bases from J, the junction kept 7 bases outside the gene matches. The CDR3 is 15 amino acids. CDR1 is SGDLS and CDR2 is YYNGEE in the germline V gene. The CDR3 spells CASSAQDRGLSEAFF. DNA of the CDR3: TGTGCCAGCAGCGCCCAGGACAGGGGGCTTTCTGAAGCTTTCTTT.

CDR3 coding DNA: TGTGCCAGCAGCTGGCAATACAGGGTCAACACTGAAGCTTTCTTT. This sequence encodes CASSWQYRVNTEAFF. The chain carries TRBV5-8 and TRBJ1-1; possible D gene TRBD1, 6 bases. With 3 bases removed from V and 2 bases from J, the gap between germline ends came to 14 bases. CDR1 is SGHTS, CDR2 YDEGEE, per germline. This CDR3 is 15 amino acids long.

The rearrangement links TRBV10-2 to TRBJ1-4; the D gene is possibly TRBD1 (5 bases). This CDR3 spans 15 amino acids. V was pared by 0 bases and J by 5 bases, with 10 bases between. Germline-derived CDR1 and CDR2 are WSHSY and SAAADI. For the CDR3, the DNA is TGCGCCAGCAGTGAGTCGCGGGGGGGGAATGAAAAACTGTTTTTT. It encodes CASSESRGGNEKLFF.

This chain links TRBV7-9 with TRBJ2-7; a possible D gene is TRBD2 (6 bases). Germline V gene lookup returns CDR1 SEHNR and CDR2 FQNEAQ (reference sequence). Between the trimmed V and J ends, which lost 2 bases and 3 bases, there was a span of 11 bases. This CDR3 contains 14 residues. CDR3 in amino acids: CASSLQPGVYEQYF. The CDR3, as DNA: TGTGCCAGCAGCTTACAACCGGGAGTCTACGAGCAGTACTTC.

The chain recombines TRBV6-5 with TRBJ2-2; D perhaps matches TRBD1 (6 bases). From germline, CDR1 is MNHEY and CDR2 SVGAGI. V shed 11 bases and J shed 2 bases, with 18 bases lying between them. The CDR3 has 15 residues. The CDR3 DNA follows: TGTGCCGTCCTGAAGGGGGAGCGAAACACCGGGGAGCTGTTTTTT. It encodes CAVLKGERNTGELFF.